A single T cell receptor beta chain is shown here with its context. The sample comes from a study of blood T cell repertoires in COVID-19. Enrollment of patients from Seattle took place during active infection, with longitudinal follow-up. The CDR3 consists of 17 residues. Germline CDR1 is SEHNR and CDR2 is FQNEAQ (reference sequence). Losses at the gene ends were 5 bases for V and 0 bases for J; bases not matched to a gene: 6. Original processing notes: Researchers report that nucleated cell counts were estimated from reference gene primer amplification. The data were produced by immunoSEQ multiplex PCR, yet TCRdb's version contains in-frame clones alone and is incomplete. V and J calls plus clone size are reproduced from that table; the DNA served to infer D and trimming. The sample contains over 200,000 clones, around 90% of which appear only once.

V gene TRBV7-9 combines with J gene TRBJ2-6; 8 bases align to TRBD1. This TCR was sampled from a man younger than 45 with COVID-19, enrolled during active disease. The sample was peripheral blood. CDR3 bases: TGTGCCAGCAGCCTTGGACAGGGCCGCTCTGGGGCCAACGTCCTGACTTTC. It specifies CASSLGQGRSGANVLTF. The whole variable domain, remainder taken from reference TRBV7-9 and TRBJ2-6, is DTGVSQNPRHKITKRGQNVTFRCDPISEHNRLYWYRQTLGQGPEFLTYFQNEAQLEKSRLLSDRFSAERPKGSFSTLEIQRTEQGDSAMYLCASSLGQGRSGANVLTFGAGSRLTVL.